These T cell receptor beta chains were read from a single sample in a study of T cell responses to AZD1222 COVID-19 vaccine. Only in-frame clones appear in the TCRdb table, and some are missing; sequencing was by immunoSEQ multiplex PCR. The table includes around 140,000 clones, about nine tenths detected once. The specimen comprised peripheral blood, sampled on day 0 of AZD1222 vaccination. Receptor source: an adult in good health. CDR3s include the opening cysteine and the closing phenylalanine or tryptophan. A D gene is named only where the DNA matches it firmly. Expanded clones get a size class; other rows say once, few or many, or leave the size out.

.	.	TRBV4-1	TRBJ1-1	CASSGALGNTEAFF	TGCGCCAGCAGTGGGGCCCTCGGGAACACTGAAGCTTTCTTT
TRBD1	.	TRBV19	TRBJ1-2	CASSIARGRRAYGYTF	TGTGCCAGTAGTATCGCCAGGGGGCGCCGGGCCTATGGCTACACCTTC
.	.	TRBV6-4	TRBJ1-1	CASSDLESTGPCEAFF	TGTGCCAGCAGTGACCTCGAGTCGACCGGGCCTTGTGAAGCTTTCTTT
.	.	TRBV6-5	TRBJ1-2	CANRKGANYGYTF	TGTGCCAACAGAAAGGGGGCTAACTATGGCTACACCTTC
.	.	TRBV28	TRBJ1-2	CASSSPRGGGYTF	TGTGCCAGCAGTTCCCCAAGGGGAGGTGGCTACACCTTC
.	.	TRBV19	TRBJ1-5	CASSIGGNQPQHF	TGTGCCAGTAGTATAGGGGGAAATCAGCCCCAGCATTTT
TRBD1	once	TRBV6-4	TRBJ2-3	CASSDGQGGTDTQYF	TGTGCCAGCAGTGACGGACAGGGGGGCACAGATACGCAGTATTTT
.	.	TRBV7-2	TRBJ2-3	CASSSRVGGSTDTQYF	TGTGCCAGCAGCTCCAGGGTAGGGGGAAGCACAGATACGCAGTATTTT
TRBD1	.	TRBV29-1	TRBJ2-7	CSVEEGDRGFDEQYF	TGCAGCGTTGAAGAGGGGGACAGGGGTTTCGATGAGCAGTACTTC
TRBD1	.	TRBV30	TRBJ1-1	CAWSHGQAEAFF	TGTGCCTGGAGTCACGGACAGGCTGAAGCTTTCTTT
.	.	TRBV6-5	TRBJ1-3	CASSFPIGNTIYF	TGTGCCAGCAGTTTCCCGATCGGAAACACCATATATTTT
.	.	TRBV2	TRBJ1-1	CASSEFSSGWGGEAFF	TGTGCCAGCAGTGAATTCTCGTCCGGGTGGGGGGGTGAAGCTTTCTTT
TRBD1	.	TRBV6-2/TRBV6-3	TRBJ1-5	CASSATGEFQPQHF	TGTGCCAGCAGTGCGACAGGGGAGTTTCAGCCCCAGCATTTT
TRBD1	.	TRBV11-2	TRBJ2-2	CASSSDRGVGELFF	TGTGCCAGCAGCTCGGACAGGGGAGTCGGGGAGCTGTTTTTT
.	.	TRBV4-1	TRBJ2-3	CASRDLGNSDTQYF	TGCGCCAGCAGGGATCTGGGGAATTCTGATACGCAGTATTTT
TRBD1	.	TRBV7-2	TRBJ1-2	CASSSTGAYGYTF	TGTGCCAGCAGCTCTACAGGGGCTTATGGCTACACCTTC
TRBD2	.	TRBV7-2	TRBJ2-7	CASSPRTSGLGEQYF	TGTGCCAGCAGCCCGCGGACTAGCGGTCTGGGCGAGCAGTACTTC
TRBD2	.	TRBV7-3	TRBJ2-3	CASSWTSLADTQYF	TGTGCCAGCAGCTGGACTAGTTTGGCCGATACGCAGTATTTT
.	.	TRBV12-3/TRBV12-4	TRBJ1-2	CASRPRGGGYTF	TGTGCCAGCAGACCGCGCGGGGGCGGCTACACCTTC
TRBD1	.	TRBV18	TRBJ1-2	CASSPTLGTGDGYTF	TGTGCCAGCTCACCTACCCTCGGGACAGGAGATGGCTACACCTTC
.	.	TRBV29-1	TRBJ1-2	CSVVGPDGYGYTF	TGCAGCGTTGTGGGACCCGACGGCTATGGCTACACCTTC
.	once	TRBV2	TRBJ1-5	CASRGGGNQPQHF	TGTGCCAGCAGGGGGGGAGGCAATCAGCCCCAGCATTTT
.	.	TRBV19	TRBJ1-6	CASTKRPGDNSPLHF	TGTGCCAGTACAAAGCGCCCCGGAGATAATTCACCCCTCCACTTT
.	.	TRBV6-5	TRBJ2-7	CASREGTYEQYF	TGTGCCAGCAGAGAGGGTACCTACGAGCAGTACTTC
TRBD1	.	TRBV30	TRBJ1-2	CARQQTRTGHGYTF	TGTGCCAGACAACAGACTCGGACAGGTCATGGCTACACCTTC
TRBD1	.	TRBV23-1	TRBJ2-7	CASSQSNPGQNHYEQYF	TGCGCCAGCAGTCAATCCAATCCGGGACAGAACCACTACGAGCAGTACTTC
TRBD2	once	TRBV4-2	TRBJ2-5	CASSRPGLAGDATQYF	TGTGCCAGCAGCCGGCCGGGACTAGCGGGAGATGCGACCCAGTACTTC
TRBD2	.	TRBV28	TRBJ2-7	CASSLSPSGTIYEQYF	TGTGCCAGCAGTTTATCCCCTAGCGGGACCATCTACGAGCAGTACTTC
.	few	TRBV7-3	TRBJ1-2	CASSPDRYHGYTF	TGTGCCAGCAGCCCCGACCGATACCACGGCTACACCTTC
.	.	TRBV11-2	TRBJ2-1	CASSLAGDLYEQFF	TGTGCCAGCAGCTTAGCGGGAGATCTCTATGAGCAGTTCTTC
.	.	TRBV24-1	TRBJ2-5	CATSDPRGGGETQYF	TGTGCCACCAGTGACCCGAGAGGGGGAGGAGAGACCCAGTACTTC
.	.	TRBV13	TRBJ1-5	CASSSRVLGNQPQHF	TGTGCCAGCAGCTCCAGGGTGTTGGGCAATCAGCCCCAGCATTTT
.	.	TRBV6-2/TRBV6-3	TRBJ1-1	CASSSPPTGTTEAFF	TGTGCCAGCAGTTCACCTCCCACGGGTACCACTGAAGCTTTCTTT
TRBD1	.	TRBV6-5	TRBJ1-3	CASSNTGEGNTIYF	TGTGCCAGCAGTAACACAGGGGAAGGAAACACCATATATTTT
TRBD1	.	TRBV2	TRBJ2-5	CASQTGFGLQYF	TGTGCCAGCCAGACAGGGTTTGGGCTCCAGTACTTC
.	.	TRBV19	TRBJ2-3	CASSIMGLTDTQYF	TGTGCCAGTAGTATAATGGGCCTCACAGATACGCAGTATTTT
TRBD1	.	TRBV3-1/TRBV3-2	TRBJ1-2	CASARGPNYGYTF	TGTGCCAGCGCCAGGGGGCCTAACTATGGCTACACCTTC
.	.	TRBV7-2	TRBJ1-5	CASSLAGNNQPQHF	TGTGCCAGCAGCTTAGCCGGAAACAATCAGCCCCAGCATTTT
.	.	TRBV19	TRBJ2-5	CASSIVRGETQYF	TGTGCCAGTAGTATTGTGCGAGGAGAGACCCAGTACTTC
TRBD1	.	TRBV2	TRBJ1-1	CASQTGGGTEAFF	TGTGCCAGCCAGACAGGGGGCGGCACTGAAGCTTTCTTT
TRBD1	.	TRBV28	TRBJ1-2	CATLSRGQDYGYTF	TGTGCCACCCTTTCTAGGGGACAGGACTATGGCTACACCTTC
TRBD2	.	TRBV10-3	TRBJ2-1	CAISASGRDRNEQFF	TGTGCCATCAGTGCTAGCGGGAGGGATCGGAATGAGCAGTTCTTC
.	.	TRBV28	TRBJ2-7	CASSGTGVGPYEQYF	TGTGCCAGCAGCGGAACGGGCGTCGGCCCCTACGAGCAGTACTTC
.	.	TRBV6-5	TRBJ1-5	CASSYKGSGNQPQHF	TGTGCCAGCAGTTATAAGGGAAGTGGCAATCAGCCCCAGCATTTT
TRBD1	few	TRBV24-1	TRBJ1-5	CATSDGGRGDQPQHF	TGTGCCACCAGTGATGGCGGCAGGGGGGATCAGCCCCAGCATTTT
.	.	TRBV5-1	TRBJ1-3	CASSLATVGNSGNTIYF	TGCGCCAGCAGCTTGGCCACCGTAGGGAACTCTGGAAACACCATATATTTT
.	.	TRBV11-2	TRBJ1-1	CASSLVRMNTEAFF	TGTGCCAGCAGCTTAGTACGGATGAACACTGAAGCTTTCTTT
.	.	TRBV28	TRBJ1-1	CASSIPGPRNTEAFF	TGTGCCAGCAGTATACCGGGACCGCGCAACACTGAAGCTTTCTTT